These 14 T cell receptor beta chains were all obtained from the same sample, sequenced in a study of cytomegalovirus exposure and HLA in healthy donors. Researchers ran the PCR with 60 Vbeta and 13 Jbeta primers. Only in-frame clones appear in the TCRdb table, and some are missing; sequencing was by immunoSEQ multiplex PCR. The data contain around 93,000 clones, nearly 80% of them seen just once; the ten biggest clones take up 3% to 3.5%. Sequences were obtained from PBMCs. The receptors were sampled from a woman in her thirties or forties in good health and CMV-seronegative.

The chain has TRBV21-1 and TRBJ2-1; the tabulated D call, TRBD2, remains unverified against the DNA. TRBV21-1 counts as a pseudogene. There are 15 residues in the CDR3. The CDR3 DNA reads TGTGCCAGCGGAAGAGCGGGAGGGCCAGAACATGAGCAGTTCTTC. Amino acids: CASGRAGGPEHEQFF.

The V and J genes are TRBV5-1 and TRBJ1-2; 7 bases line up with TRBD1. Germline CDR1 SGHRS, CDR2 YFSETQ. V was pared by 0 bases and J by 5 bases, with 7 bases of the junction left unmatched. This CDR3 is 15 amino acids long. CDR3 amino acids: CASSLVVGQIYGYTF. CDR3 bases: TGCGCCAGCAGCTTGGTAGTGGGACAGATTTATGGCTACACCTTC.

The chain employs TRBV27 and TRBJ2-1; TRBD1 agrees at 8 bases. The CDR3 is 16 amino acids. Germline assignment: CDR1 MNHEY and CDR2 SMNVEV (reference sequence). Unmatched junction bases numbered 7, after V lost 6 bases and J lost 0 bases. The CDR3 DNA reads TGTGCCAGCAGCCCCATCACAGGGGGCTCCTACAATGAGCAGTTCTTC. As protein: CASSPITGGSYNEQFF.

V usage is TRBV7-9 and J usage is TRBJ2-7; 8 positions agree with TRBD1. V lost 7 bases and J lost 4; bases outside the gene matches: 12. The CDR3 length is 15 residues. Germline V gene lookup returns CDR1 SEHNR and CDR2 FQNEAQ (reference sequence). For the CDR3, the DNA is TGTGCCAGCACCATTGGACAGGGTTTTATGTACGAGCAGTACTTC. Protein sequence: CASTIGQGFMYEQYF. Full variable domain (outside the CDR3, taken from reference TRBV7-9 and TRBJ2-7): DTGVSQNPRHKITKRGQNVTFRCDPISEHNRLYWYRQTLGQGPEFLTYFQNEAQLEKSRLLSDRFSAERPKGSFSTLEIQRTEQGDSAMYLCASTIGQGFMYEQYFGPGTRLTVT.

This chain joins TRBV6-5 and TRBJ2-7; D perhaps matches TRBD1 (6 bases). CDR3 length: 15 residues. Trimming took 0 bases from V and 5 from J, leaving 14 bases between them. Germline values: CDR1 MNHEY, CDR2 SVGAGI. DNA for the CDR3: TGTGCCAGCAGTTACTCGCCAGGGGTGAGCGACGAGCAGTACTTC. Its translation is CASSYSPGVSDEQYF.

The rearrangement uses TRBV5-4 and TRBJ2-2; 11 bases are shared with TRBD1. CDR1 is SGHNT, CDR2 YYREEE, per germline (reference sequence). Trimming at V came to 6 bases and at J to 5 bases, leaving 6 bases not matched to a gene. This CDR3 has 15 amino acids. As DNA, the CDR3 is TGTGCCAGCACCCCAGGGACAGGGGGTACCGGGGAGCTGTTTTTT. Encoded protein: CASTPGTGGTGELFF.

On this clone: Other DNA sequences in this specimen translate into the identical CDR3. The V gene is TRBV7-9, the J gene TRBJ2-5; the match to TRBD1 covers 12 bases. CDR1 and CDR2 from the germline V gene are SEHNR and FQNEAQ (reference sequence). CDR3 length: 16 residues. Trimming took 5 bases from V and 2 from J; bases not matched to a gene: 6. The CDR3 here is CASSLGDRGLQETQYF. CDR3 nucleotide sequence: TGTGCCAGCAGCCTTGGGGACAGGGGGCTGCAAGAGACCCAGTACTTC.

This sequence joins TRBV20-1 and TRBJ1-5; D remains unclear. Germline V lookup: CDR1 DFQATT, CDR2 SNEGSKA (reference sequence). This CDR3 has 11 amino acids. The ends were cut back, 5 bases at V and 3 bases at J, with 5 bases in the middle. The CDR3 protein is CSARHNQPQHF. The DNA of the CDR3 is TGCAGTGCTCGACACAATCAGCCCCAGCATTTT.

This chain joins TRBV30 and TRBJ2-3; 9 nucleotides match TRBD2. After removal of 2 bases from V and 2 bases from J, the junction contained 8 bases not matched to a gene. The CDR3 runs 16 residues. CDR1 and CDR2 (germline): GTSNPN, SVGIG (reference sequence). Here the CDR3 reads CAWSPRTSVDTDTQYF. The CDR3 bases are TGTGCCTGGAGTCCGCGGACTAGCGTAGACACAGATACGCAGTATTTT.

V is TRBV4-2 and J is TRBJ2-7, with TRBD1 matching over 7 bases. Germline V gene data show CDR1 as LGHNA and CDR2 as YNFKEQ. Trimming removed 2 bases from V and 7 bases from J; junction bases left unmatched: 17. The CDR3 is 17 amino acids. CDR3 region: CASSQNWAGTEGLEQYF. The CDR3 DNA reads as TGTGCCAGCAGCCAAAATTGGGCCGGGACAGAGGGTCTGGAGCAGTACTTC.

This CDR3 is CASSVVEHTEAFF. The CDR3 coding sequence is TGTGCCAGCAGCGTAGTAGAACACACTGAAGCTTTCTTT. This sequence joins TRBV9 and TRBJ1-1; D is unclear. This CDR3 is 13 amino acids long. Germline V CDR1 and CDR2: SGDLS, YYNGEE. Trimming stripped 0 bases from V and 3 bases from J, with 6 bases between.

CDR3 region: CASSQRQGRYEQYF. DNA of the CDR3: TGTGCCAGCAGCCAGAGACAGGGGCGCTACGAGCAGTACTTC. This chain links TRBV28 with TRBJ2-7, with TRBD1 matching over 8 bases. The CDR3 has 14 residues. Per the germline V gene, CDR1 is MDHEN and CDR2 is SYDVKM. With V trimmed by 6 bases and J by 3 bases, 7 bases remained unmatched. Based on the CDR3 plus reference TRBV28 and TRBJ2-7, the full variable domain is DVKVTQSSRYLVKRTGEKVFLECVQDMDHENMFWYRQDPGLGLRLIYFSYDVKMKEKGDIPEGYSVSREKKERFSLILESASTNQTSMYLCASSQRQGRYEQYFGPGTRLTVT.

The V gene is TRBV5-6, the J gene TRBJ2-5, with a weak D call TRBD1 (6 bases). The CDR3 extends over 16 amino acids. Trimming took off 1 base at V and 7 bases at J, with 20 bases between the two ends. Germline lookup yields CDR1 SGHDT and CDR2 YYEEEE. The DNA of the CDR3 is TGTGCCAGCAGCTTGAGTACCAGGTTACTGGGGGCGACCCAGTACTTC. Protein sequence: CASSLSTRLLGATQYF.

J is TRBJ2-5 and V is TRBV5-8, with 9 bases fitting TRBD1. The CDR3 has 15 amino acids. Germline lookup yields CDR1 SGHTS and CDR2 YDEGEE. J was trimmed by 3 bases and V by 3 bases; bases with no gene match: 6. CDR3 nucleotide sequence: TGTGCCAGCAGCTCGGGACAGGGAGGTAAAGAGACCCAGTACTTC. It translates to CASSSGQGGKETQYF.